Each of the 9 T cell receptor beta chains below was sequenced from the same sample in a study of a mutant IDH1 vaccine in newly diagnosed glioma (dated by TCRdb to about 2021). Library preparation employed the immunoSEQ multiplex PCR assay. TCRdb mirrors the immuneACCESS table, restricted to in-frame sequences. Some clones are absent from its copies; in checked studies, under half trace to an unresolved V gene, and the reason for the others is unknown. The sample table records roughly 86,000 clones; around four fifths of these occur just once. Of the sample, roughly 7% is held by the ten largest clones. In the paper's terms, the time point label means: baseline, week 1 (first vaccination visit). The treatment or condition label for this specimen denotes: pre-vaccination baseline after standard-of-care therapy. Sequences were derived from PBMCs, sampled from a glioma patient treated with radiotherapy, temozolomide or both. Source of these receptors: a man in his forties or fifties with glioma.

This clone came up a few times. The chain employs TRBV7-2 and TRBJ2-2; no definite D call. The germline V and J ends were trimmed by 2 bases and 4 bases, with 8 bases remaining between them. This CDR3 region has 14 residues. Per the germline V gene, CDR1 is SGHTA and CDR2 is FQGNSA. CDR3 region: CASSLRASTGELFF. Written as DNA, the CDR3 is TGTGCCAGCAGCTTAAGGGCAAGCACCGGGGAGCTGTTTTTT. The whole variable domain, remainder taken from reference TRBV7-2 and TRBJ2-2, is GAGVSQSPSNKVTEKGKDVELRCDPISGHTALYWYRQSLGQGLEFLIYFQGNSAPDKSGLPSDRFSAERTGGSVSTLTIQRTQQEDSAVYLCASSLRASTGELFFGEGSRLTVL.

This clone showed up just once. This chain uses TRBV2 with TRBJ1-2; D not certain. Deletions cut 1 base from V and 4 bases from J, with 7 bases between. This CDR3 is built from 13 residues. Germline assignment: CDR1 SNHLY and CDR2 FYNNEI. CDR3 DNA: TGTGCCAGCAGTGAAGGAGGCGCCTATGGCTACACCTTC. It translates to CASSEGGAYGYTF.

V and J are TRBV11-2 and TRBJ2-7; 8 bases align to TRBD1. Germline values: CDR1 SGHAT, CDR2 FQNNGV. The ends lost 5 bases at V and 5 bases at J; junction bases unmatched: 8. The CDR3 is 14 residues long. The CDR3 DNA is TGTGCCAGCAGCCCCAGCGACAGGGGCCACGAGCAGTACTTC. This gives the protein CASSPSDRGHEQYF.

This clone was counted once. The chain combines TRBV4-2 with TRBJ2-1; possibly TRBD2 for D (5 bases). Germline CDR1 reads LGHNA; CDR2 reads YNFKEQ. The CDR3 is 17 residues long. Trimming stripped 4 bases from V and 0 bases from J, with 16 bases between. CDR3 nucleotides: TGTGCCAGCAGCCCGTATCCGGGGTCCAGCTCCTACAATGAGCAGTTCTTC. Its protein product is CASSPYPGSSSYNEQFF.

This clone was counted a few times. V is TRBV20-1 and J is TRBJ1-2; D is unclear. V lost 6 bases, J lost 3 bases, and 5 bases lay in between. CDR1 is DFQATT, CDR2 SNEGSKA, per germline (reference sequence). The length of the CDR3 is 10 residues. This CDR3 reads CSARDYGYTF. The CDR3 nucleotides are TGCAGTGCGCGTGACTATGGCTACACCTTC.

The chain has TRBV4-2 and TRBJ2-5; the D gene is possibly TRBD1 (7 bases). The CDR3 runs to 16 residues. V gave up 4 bases and J gave up 3 bases, with 18 bases separating them. Germline CDR1 reads LGHNA; CDR2 reads YNFKEQ. The DNA of the CDR3 is TGTGCCAGCAGCCCAGGAACAGGGGCTAGCGAAGAGACCCAGTACTTC. It encodes CASSPGTGASEETQYF.

The chain joins TRBV18 to TRBJ1-5; D ambiguous. The germline V and J ends were trimmed by 2 bases and 4 bases, with 3 bases remaining between them. The CDR3 covers 12 residues. Per the germline V gene, CDR1 is KGHSH and CDR2 is LQKENI. For the CDR3, the DNA is TGTGCCAGCTCACCAGTGAATCAGCCCCAGCATTTT. It codes for CASSPVNQPQHF. Combining the CDR3 with reference TRBV18 and TRBJ1-5 gives the whole variable domain NAGVMQNPRHLVRRRGQEARLRCSPMKGHSHVYWYRQLPEEGLKFMVYLQKENIIDESGMPKERFSAEFPKEGPSILRIQQVVRGDSAAYFCASSPVNQPQHFGDGTRLSIL.

CDR3 DNA sequence: TGCGCCAGCAGCCACAGGTGGGGATGGGGGTACCAAGAGACCCAGTACTTC. Residues: CASSHRWGWGYQETQYF. This sequence joins TRBV5-1 and TRBJ2-5, with D perhaps assigned TRBD1 or TRBD2 (5 bases each). This CDR3 comprises 17 residues. With 4 bases removed from V and 0 bases from J, the gap between germline ends came to 19 bases. Per germline, CDR1 SGHRS and CDR2 YFSETQ.

The chain carries TRBV5-1 and TRBJ2-1; 7 bases are shared with TRBD2. Germline V lookup: CDR1 SGHRS, CDR2 YFSETQ. Trimming at V came to 5 bases and at J to 0 bases, leaving 5 bases not matched to a gene. The CDR3 has 15 residues. This chain's CDR3 is CASRPGTISYNEQFF. The DNA for the CDR3 is TGCGCCAGCAGACCAGGGACTATCTCCTACAATGAGCAGTTCTTC.